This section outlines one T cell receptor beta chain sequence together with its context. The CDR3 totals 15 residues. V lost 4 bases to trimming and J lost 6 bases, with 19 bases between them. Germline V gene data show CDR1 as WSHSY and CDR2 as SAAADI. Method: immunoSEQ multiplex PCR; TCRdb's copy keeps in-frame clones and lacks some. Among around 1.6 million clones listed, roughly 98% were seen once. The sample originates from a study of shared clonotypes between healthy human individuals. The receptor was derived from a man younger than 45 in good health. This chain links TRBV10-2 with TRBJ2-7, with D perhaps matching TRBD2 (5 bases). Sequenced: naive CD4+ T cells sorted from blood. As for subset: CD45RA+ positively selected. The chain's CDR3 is CASSVLARRSSEQYF. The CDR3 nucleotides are TGCGCCAGCAGTGTATTGGCTAGGAGGTCTAGCGAGCAGTACTTC.